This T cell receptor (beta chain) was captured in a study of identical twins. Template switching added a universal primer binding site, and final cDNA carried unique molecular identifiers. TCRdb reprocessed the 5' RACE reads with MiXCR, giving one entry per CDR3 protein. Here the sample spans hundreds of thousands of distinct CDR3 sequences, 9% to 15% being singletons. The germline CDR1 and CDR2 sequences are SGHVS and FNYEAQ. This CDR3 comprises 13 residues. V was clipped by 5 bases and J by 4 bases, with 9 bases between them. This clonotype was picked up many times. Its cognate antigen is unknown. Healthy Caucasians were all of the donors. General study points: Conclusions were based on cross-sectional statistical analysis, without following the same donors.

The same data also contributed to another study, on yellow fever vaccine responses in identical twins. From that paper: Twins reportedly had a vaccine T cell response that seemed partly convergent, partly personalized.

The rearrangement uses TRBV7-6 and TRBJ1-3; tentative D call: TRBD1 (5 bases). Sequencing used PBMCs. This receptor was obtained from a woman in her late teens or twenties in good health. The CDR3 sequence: CASSPGTGNTIYF. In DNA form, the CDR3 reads TGTGCCAGCAGCCCCGGGACGGGAAACACCATATATTTT.